The entry below describes one TCR beta chain. Its antigen is undetermined. These data are taken from a study of cytomegalovirus exposure and HLA in healthy donors. The wider study: The approximately 120 validation repertoires and the 666 first-cohort repertoires shared a platform, a later analysis reported. Study-level results: Cytomegalovirus association was listed for 150 or so TCR beta chains.

Clones were read by immunoSEQ multiplex PCR, and TCRdb kept only the in-frame ones, dropping some. The sample contains 280,000 or so clones, around 89% of which appear only once. The donors were in the roughly 120-subject validation cohort, distinct from the roughly 700-subject first cohort. From germline, CDR1 is MDHEN and CDR2 SYDVKM. CDR3 size: 15 residues. Between the trimmed V and J ends, which lost 3 bases and 0 bases, there was a span of 12 bases. The material sequenced was PBMCs. The V gene is TRBV28, the J gene TRBJ2-7; D is perhaps TRBD1 (6 bases). This receptor was obtained from a woman under 30 in good health and CMV-seronegative. The CDR3 DNA is TGTGCCAGCAGTTTTCAAAGGGGGTTCTCCTACGAGCAGTACTTC. Translation gives CASSFQRGFSYEQYF.